The 3 T cell receptor beta chains in this list originate from one sample, sequenced in a study of T-cell memory formation after mild COVID-19. TCRdb re-called the 5' RACE reads with MiXCR, one entry per CDR3 protein. Among about 540,000 distinct CDR3 sequences listed, roughly 22% were seen once. The sequencing input was PBMCs or a T cell subset sorted from them (not recorded which). The receptor set was obtained from an adult woman who had mild COVID-19 (a few samples of this study predate the infection). Cell type and time point are not known.

This clonotype was picked up many times. This sequence joins TRBV29-1 and TRBJ2-1; 8 bases map to TRBD2. The CDR3 covers 15 residues. In germline, CDR1 is SQVTM, CDR2 ANQGSEA. CDR3 loop: CSGTGGSRSYNEQFF. The CDR3 DNA reads TGCAGTGGGACGGGAGGGTCTAGATCCTACAATGAGCAGTTCTTC.

The V and J genes are TRBV6-5 and TRBJ1-2, with 8 nucleotides matching TRBD1. The trim removed 8 bases at V and 3 bases at J, leaving 8 bases unmatched. Germline V gene sequence: CDR1 MNHEY, CDR2 SVGAGI. This CDR3 contains 14 residues. CDR3 region: CASRLDRDYYGYTF. CDR3 nucleotides: TGTGCCAGCCGGCTGGACAGGGATTACTATGGCTACACCTTC.

The chain combines TRBV2 with TRBJ1-4, with TRBD1 matching 7 bases. The CDR3 runs to 16 residues. Germline CDR1 and CDR2: SNHLY and FYNNEI. V shed 6 bases and J 0 bases; nucleotides not matched to a gene: 7. The chain's CDR3 is CASSARTGTTNEKLFF. CDR3 DNA sequence: TGTGCCAGCAGCGCACGGACAGGCACAACTAATGAAAAACTGTTTTTT. The full variable domain, in which reference TRBV2 and TRBJ1-4 provide the parts outside the CDR3, is EPEVTQTPSHQVTQMGQEVILRCVPISNHLYFYWYRQILGQKVEFLVSFYNNEISEKSEIFDDQFSVERPDGSNFTLKIRSTKLEDSAMYFCASSARTGTTNEKLFFGSGTQLSVL.